The 15 T cell receptor beta chains below come from one sample, sequenced in a study of molecular identifiers for immune sequencing clone quantification. A single record per CDR3 protein comes from TCRdb applying MiXCR to the PCR reads. The data hold 85,000 to 100,000 distinct CDR3 sequences, with roughly 26% observed a single time. Sample: naive CD8+ T cells from blood, with Jurkat cell RNA spiked in. The subset is: FACS-sorted CD8+CD4-CCR7+CD45RA+ naive T cells. The source of these receptors is a human donor in good health. Some libraries in this study had Jurkat cell RNA spiked in.

This clonotype was seen more than once but under ten times. The V gene is TRBV28, the J gene TRBJ2-7, with 8 bases fitting TRBD2. Trimming took 4 bases from V and 6 from J; bases not matched to a gene: 5. In germline, CDR1 is MDHEN, CDR2 SYDVKM. The CDR3 length is 13 residues. CDR3 amino acids: CASSWRGAAEQYF. The CDR3 nucleotides are TGTGCCAGCAGTTGGCGGGGGGCCGCCGAGCAGTACTTC.

This clonotype has at least ten counts. This sequence joins TRBV29-1 and TRBJ2-1; D is possibly TRBD1 (5 bases). The V and J ends lost 3 bases and 9 bases respectively, with 15 bases between them. The CDR3 runs 13 residues. The germline CDR1 and CDR2 sequences are SQVTM and ANQGSEA. The DNA for the CDR3 is TGCAGCGTTGAGGGGCGCCCCTACTCTGAGCAGTTCTTC. Its protein is CSVEGRPYSEQFF.

This clonotype was seen at least ten times. The chain joins TRBV5-1 to TRBJ1-1; D unclear. Germline V CDR1 and CDR2: SGHRS, YFSETQ. The V gene lost 3 bases and the J gene lost 7 bases, with 1 base spanning the gap. There are 9 residues in the CDR3. The DNA of the CDR3 is TGCGCCAGCAGCTATGAAGCTTTCTTT. Protein sequence: CASSYEAFF.

This clonotype was seen at least ten times. The CDR3, as DNA: TGTGCCACCAGTTCAAGCTCCTACGAGCAGTACTTC. Amino acids: CATSSSSYEQYF. The chain links TRBV24-1 to TRBJ2-7, with D hard to call. V shed 6 bases and J shed 0 bases, with 5 bases lying between them. The CDR3 contains 12 residues. CDR1 and CDR2 from the germline V gene are KGHDR and SFDVKD.

A few counts support this clonotype. V gene TRBV7-9 combines with J gene TRBJ1-2; perhaps TRBD1 as D (5 bases). V gave up 3 bases and J gave up 0 bases, with 8 bases separating them. The CDR3 has 14 amino acids. The germline V gene encodes CDR1 SEHNR and CDR2 FQNEAQ (reference sequence). In nucleotides, the CDR3 is TGTGCCAGCAGCTTGGGGGTCACTAACTATGGCTACACCTTC. Translation gives CASSLGVTNYGYTF.

This chain links TRBV5-6 with TRBJ2-5; D gene ambiguous. This CDR3 is 14 amino acids long. CDR1 and CDR2 (germline): SGHDT, YYEEEE. V was cut by 4 bases and J by 1 base, with 11 bases left in between. CDR3 sequence (DNA): TGTGCCAGCAGCGGCCCCAACTCCCAAGAGACCCAGTACTTC. Translated, it gives CASSGPNSQETQYF.

In its sample, this clonotype was seen many times. The chain uses TRBV7-9 and TRBJ2-5, with a possible D match to TRBD2 (6 bases). Germline V CDR1 and CDR2: SEHNR, FQNEAQ (reference sequence). With 1 base removed from V and 3 bases from J, the gap between germline ends came to 9 bases. The CDR3 has 14 amino acids. This chain's CDR3 is CASSLGWGEETQYF. CDR3 DNA: TGTGCCAGCAGCTTAGGTTGGGGGGAAGAGACCCAGTACTTC.

This clonotype was observed many times. The chain links TRBV7-2 to TRBJ2-5; 9 nucleotides agree with TRBD2. The V and J ends lost 4 bases and 4 bases, in that order; junction bases with no gene match: 13. CDR3 length: 17 amino acids. Looked up from germline, CDR1 is SGHTA and CDR2 is FQGNSA. Here the CDR3 reads CASSSEQEREASETQYF. CDR3 bases: TGTGCCAGCAGCTCCGAACAAGAGCGGGAGGCTTCAGAGACCCAGTACTTC.

As for this clonotype: A much larger clonotype is one base distant, so this may be a read error. The conserved phenylalanine or tryptophan normally closing the CDR3 is absent here, so this likely arose from a read error. This chain joins TRBV19 and TRBJ2-3, with 8 bases that match TRBD2. With 4 bases clipped from V and 2 bases from J, the junction kept 11 bases outside the gene matches. Germline V gene data show CDR1 as LNHDA and CDR2 as SQIVND (reference sequence). The CDR3 has 17 amino acids. The CDR3 DNA sequence: TGTGCCAGTAGTAATTCGGCTAGCGGGCCCCCCACAGATACGCAGTATTTA. It translates to CASSNSASGPPTDTQYL.

This clonotype has a count of ten or more. This chain joins TRBV15 and TRBJ2-1, with 10 bases aligning to TRBD1. After removal of 8 bases from V and 4 bases from J, the junction contained 5 bases not matched to a gene. CDR3 length: 14 residues. The germline CDR1 and CDR2 sequences are LNHNV and YYDKDF (reference sequence). The CDR3 region is CATAAGQGYNEQFF. CDR3 DNA sequence: TGTGCCACCGCAGCGGGACAGGGGTACAATGAGCAGTTCTTC.

The table lists this clonotype with many counts. This chain links TRBV7-9 with TRBJ2-6; the match to TRBD2 covers 7 bases. CDR1 and CDR2 from the germline V gene are SEHNR and FQNEAQ (reference sequence). The CDR3 contains 20 residues. Trimming cost V 7 bases and J 0 bases; bases outside gene matches: 18. The chain's CDR3 is CASIIPLQAGTSSGANVLTF. The CDR3 nucleotides read TGTGCCAGCATAATCCCCTTACAAGCGGGAACTTCCTCTGGGGCCAACGTCCTGACTTTC.

This clonotype has only a few counts. A much larger clone is a single base away; this may be a read error. The V gene is TRBV20-1, the J gene TRBJ1-1; D is uncertain. The CDR3 is made up of 13 amino acids. Germline CDR1 reads DFQATT; CDR2 reads SNEGSKA (reference sequence). CDR3 sequence reads: CSTRSSIVGEAFF. CDR3 bases: TGCAGTACTAGATCCTCCATCGTTGGTGAAGCTTTCTTT.

This clonotype is a singleton in its sample. A clone one base away is much larger, so this may be a read error. The chain combines TRBV2 with TRBJ1-2, with D unresolved. The CDR3 has 17 residues. Germline loops: CDR1 SNHLY, CDR2 FYNNEI. Between the trimmed V and J ends, which lost 8 bases and 0 bases, there was a span of 22 bases. The CDR3 sequence is CASLSGLSVPANYGYTF. The CDR3 DNA follows: TGTGCCAGCCTGAGTGGTTTGTCGGTTCCGGCTAACTATGGCTACACCTTC.

This clonotype was detected many times. This sequence joins TRBV9 and TRBJ2-3, with 7 positions matching TRBD2. Germline CDR1 SGDLS, CDR2 YYNGEE. V gave up 4 bases and J gave up 5 bases; unmatched junction bases: 16. The CDR3 is 17 amino acids. The CDR3 DNA sequence: TGTGCCAGCAGCCCGGAGCCGGGACTAATTAAAAAAGATACGCAGTATTTT. Translation gives CASSPEPGLIKKDTQYF.

This clonotype was seen ten or more times. The V call is TRBV10-3, the J call TRBJ2-3, with a possible D match to TRBD2 (6 bases). The CDR3 runs 16 residues. Germline CDR1 reads ENHRY; CDR2 reads SYGVKD. V gave up 0 bases and J gave up 4 bases, with 14 bases separating them. The CDR3 sequence is CAISESGGVGADTQYF. CDR3 nucleotides: TGTGCCATCAGTGAGTCGGGGGGAGTCGGGGCAGATACGCAGTATTTT.